This T cell receptor beta chain came from a study of blood T cell repertoires in COVID-19 (dated by TCRdb to about 2020). Broadly, across the study: The collaborator samples originated in the United States, Italy and Spain and spanned the acute and convalescent phases of COVID-19. The material from the prospective study consisted of cDNA or gDNA derived from T cells, B-cell-depleted T cells, or PBMCs. Subjects who had been exposed to COVID-19, were actively infected with it, or had recovered from it provided the deeply sampled blood TCRbeta repertoires that made up the dataset. The repertoires were released in a freely available public database meant as a resource for research on the immune response to SARS-CoV-2. Samples came from the ongoing ImmuneRACE study (first 160 participants) plus 1,254 subjects from 6 global collaborators. A de-identified subject ID, COVID-19 status, age in years and sex were almost always included in the sample metadata. Where available, HLA class I and class II types were obtained from metadata supplied by the sample provider rather than from assay-based typing. Results the study describes overall, beyond this receptor: Clinical and demographic metadata were provided uncurated, with the amount varying by source and participant.

A note on this clone: Its antigen is not yet known. No much larger clone exists at a distance of one base, and base qualities are not known.

Including the terminal cysteine and phenylalanine, the CDR3 comprises 15 residues. Solely the CDR3 DNA is kept, with 45 bases framed from the first base. From a lookup of the germline V gene, CDR1 and CDR2 are MDHEN and SYDVKM. Germline trimming: 6 bases from V, 2 bases from J; junction bases outside gene matches: 9. Collaborating institutions collected whole blood in K2EDTA tubes following their own protocols. Collaborator samples were shipped for TCRbeta analysis as frozen whole blood, isolated PBMCs, or DNA extracted from either sample type. TCRbeta CDR3 regions were amplified from genomic DNA by means of the immunoSEQ Assay, a bias-controlled multiplex PCR. The authors' pipeline ran thus. The number of nucleated cells in each sample was estimated by amplification of reference gene primers within the assay. Sequence reads were collapsed and filtered to measure the absolute abundance of every unique TCRbeta CDR3 rearrangement. For each sample, productive Simpson clonality was calculated as the square root of Simpson's diversity index over productive rearrangements. TCRdb took over this immuneACCESS table, retaining in-frame rearrangements with V and J assigned. Such tables are incomplete; in checked studies, under half of the missing clones stem from an unresolved V gene, and the remainder is unexplained. D and trimming were read from the DNA, whereas the V and J calls and clone size are those reported in that table. The sample yields about 100,000 clones; about nine tenths were counted once. Of the sample, approximately 5.1% is held by the ten largest clones.

Here the chain combines TRBV28 and TRBJ1-2, and 7 junctional nucleotides match TRBD1. The sequencing sample was made of peripheral blood. This TCR came from a man aged 65 to 79 with acute or convalescent COVID-19. The DNA reads TGTGCCAGCAGATCCGCCGCGACAGGGAACTATGGCTACACCTTC. It specifies CASRSAATGNYGYTF.